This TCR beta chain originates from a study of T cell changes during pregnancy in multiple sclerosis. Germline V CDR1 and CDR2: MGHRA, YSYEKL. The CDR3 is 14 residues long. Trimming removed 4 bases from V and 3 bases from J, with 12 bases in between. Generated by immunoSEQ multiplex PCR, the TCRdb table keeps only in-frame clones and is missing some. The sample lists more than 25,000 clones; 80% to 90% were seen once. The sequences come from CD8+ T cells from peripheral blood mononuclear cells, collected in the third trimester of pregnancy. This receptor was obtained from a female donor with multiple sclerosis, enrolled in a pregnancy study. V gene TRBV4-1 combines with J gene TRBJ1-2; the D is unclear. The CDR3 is CASSPAGLDYGYTF. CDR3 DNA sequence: TGCGCCAGCAGCCCCGCGGGATTGGACTATGGCTACACCTTC.